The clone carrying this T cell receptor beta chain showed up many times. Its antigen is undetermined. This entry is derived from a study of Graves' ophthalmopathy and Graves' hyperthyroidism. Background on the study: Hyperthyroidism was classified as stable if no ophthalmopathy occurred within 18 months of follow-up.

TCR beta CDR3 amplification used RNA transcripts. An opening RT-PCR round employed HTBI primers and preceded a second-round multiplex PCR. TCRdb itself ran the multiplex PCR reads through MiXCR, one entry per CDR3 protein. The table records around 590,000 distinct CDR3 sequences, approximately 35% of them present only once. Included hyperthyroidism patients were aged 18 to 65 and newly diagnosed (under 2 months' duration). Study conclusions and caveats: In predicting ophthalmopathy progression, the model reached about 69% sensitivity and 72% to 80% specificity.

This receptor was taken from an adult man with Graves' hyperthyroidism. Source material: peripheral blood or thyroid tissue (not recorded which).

The chain's CDR3 is CAISDSSGTETQYF. Written as DNA, the CDR3 is TGTGCCATCAGTGATTCTAGCGGGACAGAGACCCAGTACTTC. The chain uses TRBV10-3 and TRBJ2-5; 9 nucleotides line up with TRBD2. CDR3 size: 14 residues. V trimming: 3 bases; J trimming: 4 bases; junction bases outside the gene matches: 3. Germline-derived CDR1 and CDR2 are ENHRY and SYGVKD.